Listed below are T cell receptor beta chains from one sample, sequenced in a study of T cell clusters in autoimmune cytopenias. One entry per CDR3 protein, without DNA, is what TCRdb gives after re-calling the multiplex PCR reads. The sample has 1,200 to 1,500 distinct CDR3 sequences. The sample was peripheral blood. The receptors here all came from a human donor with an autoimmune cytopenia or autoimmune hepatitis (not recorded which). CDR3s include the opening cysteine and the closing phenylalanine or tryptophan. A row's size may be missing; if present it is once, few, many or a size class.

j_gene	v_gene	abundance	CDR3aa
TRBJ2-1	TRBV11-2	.	CASSLAERDFVNEQFF
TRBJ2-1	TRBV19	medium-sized	CATRQGGAQFF
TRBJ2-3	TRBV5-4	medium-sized	CASSEVQRGGTDTQYF
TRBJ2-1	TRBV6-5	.	CASGDSSYNEQFF
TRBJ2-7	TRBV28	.	CASSLGRANEQYF
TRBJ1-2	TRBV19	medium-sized	CASSIGYARLYGPTIGGYTF
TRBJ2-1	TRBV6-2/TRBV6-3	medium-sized	CASSYTLAGDYEQFF
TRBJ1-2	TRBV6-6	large	CASSYGGRAGYGYTF
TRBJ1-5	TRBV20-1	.	CSADRGNQPQHF
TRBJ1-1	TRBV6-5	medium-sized	CASSYSTGRTEAFF
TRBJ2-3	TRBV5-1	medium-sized	CASSFGPGDTQYF
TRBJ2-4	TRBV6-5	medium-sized	CASFTGPSKNIQYF
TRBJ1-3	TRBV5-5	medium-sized	CASSLDQATGNTIYF
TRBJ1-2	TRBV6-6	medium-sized	CASSIDRGQGYTF
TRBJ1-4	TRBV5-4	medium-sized	CASSLRETNEKLFF
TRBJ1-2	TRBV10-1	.	CASGNSQPGFADGYTF
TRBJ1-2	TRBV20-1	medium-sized	CSASPGQEALYYGYTF
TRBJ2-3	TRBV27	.	CASSPGQTTDTQYF
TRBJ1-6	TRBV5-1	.	CASSLEGTYNSPLHF
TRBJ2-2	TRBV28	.	CASSALGIGELFF
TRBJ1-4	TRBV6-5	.	CASSYSGPYNEKLFF
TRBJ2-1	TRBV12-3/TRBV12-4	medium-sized	CASSLTGDEQFF
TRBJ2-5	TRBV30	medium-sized	CAWSAGLDRQETQYF
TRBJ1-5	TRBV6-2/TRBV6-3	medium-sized	CASSYGTGTKNQPQHF
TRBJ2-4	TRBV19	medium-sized	CASSNRAGGKNIQYF
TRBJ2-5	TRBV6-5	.	CASSPGQGFSETQYF
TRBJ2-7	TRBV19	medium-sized	CASSDRDRVSYEQYF
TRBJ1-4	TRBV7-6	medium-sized	CASSLGSGTGEKLFF
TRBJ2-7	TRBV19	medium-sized	CASSIEGTGVYEQYF
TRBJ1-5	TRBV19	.	CASSIRGQGDQPQHF
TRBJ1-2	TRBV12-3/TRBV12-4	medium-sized	CASSTGQASGYTF